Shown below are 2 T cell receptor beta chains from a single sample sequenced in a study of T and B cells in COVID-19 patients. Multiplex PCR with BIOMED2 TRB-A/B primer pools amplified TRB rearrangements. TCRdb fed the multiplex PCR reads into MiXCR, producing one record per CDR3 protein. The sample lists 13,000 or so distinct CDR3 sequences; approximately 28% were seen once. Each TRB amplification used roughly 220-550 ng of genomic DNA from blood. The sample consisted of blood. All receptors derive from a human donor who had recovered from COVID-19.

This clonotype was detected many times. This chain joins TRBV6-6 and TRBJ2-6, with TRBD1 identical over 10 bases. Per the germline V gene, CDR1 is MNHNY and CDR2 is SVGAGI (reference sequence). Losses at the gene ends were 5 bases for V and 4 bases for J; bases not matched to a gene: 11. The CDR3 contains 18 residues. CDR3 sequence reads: CASSKRGTGVSGANVLTF. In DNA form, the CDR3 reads TGTGCCAGCAGTAAACGGGGGACAGGGGTTTCCGGGGCCAACGTCCTGACTTTC.

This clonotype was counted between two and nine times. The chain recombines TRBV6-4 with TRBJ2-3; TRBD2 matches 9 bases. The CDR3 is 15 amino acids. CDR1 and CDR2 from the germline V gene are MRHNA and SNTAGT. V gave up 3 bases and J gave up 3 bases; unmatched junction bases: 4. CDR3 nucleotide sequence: TGTGCCAGCAGTGAGCTAGCGGGAATGACAGATACGCAGTATTTT. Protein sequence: CASSELAGMTDTQYF.